This T cell receptor (beta chain) is from a study of cytotoxic CD8 clonotypes in ibrutinib-treated CLL. Across the whole study: IGHV unmutated under 18; relapsed/refractory 11; treatment-naive about 14. Response sampling took place at median around 13 months of treatment, range 6 to 36.

Study-wide points: Baseline clonality, above age-matched healthy donor levels, tracked circulating CD8+ T-cell counts.

About 2.2 micrograms of genomic DNA came from cryopreserved PBMCs for TCR beta libraries. Regarding this clone: What it binds is unknown.

In germline, CDR1 is SEHNR, CDR2 FQNEAQ (reference sequence). The CDR3 is made up of 16 amino acids. The trim removed 6 bases at V and 1 base at J, leaving 10 bases unmatched. Repertoires were generated with immunoSEQ multiplex PCR, while TCRdb's copy carries only in-frame clones and drops some. Counted here are fewer than 300,000 clones, 76% occurring once; the ten biggest clones make up around 6%. This sequence originates from a human donor with chronic lymphocytic leukemia. The genes are TRBV7-9 and TRBJ2-5; 8 bases match TRBD2. Sequenced here: PBMCs, sampled at disease progression, from a patient treated with ibrutinib. The CDR3 DNA reads as TGTGCCAGCAGACCCAGCGGGGGTGTGGGCCAAGAGACCCAGTACTTC. It yields the protein CASRPSGGVGQETQYF.